This T cell receptor (beta chain) stems from a study of shared clonotypes between healthy human individuals (dated by TCRdb to between 2020 and 2021). Turning to the overall study: The cohort included a few men and a couple of women between 18 and 49 years of age. For each donor, CD4 naive and CD4 memory were each given three plates, CD8 naive was given two plates, and CD8 memory was given one plate. Blood TCR repertoires of a handful of healthy adults were deeply sequenced to estimate repertoire size and the extent of clonotype sharing between individuals. Different laboratories and diverse techniques were used to prepare libraries and sequence TCR repertoires, to increase sequencing depth and limit assay-specific biases. Per donor, leukapheresis produced somewhere between about 0.9 and 9.5 billion PBMCs.

What the research found in general, with its limitations: Compared with non-shared clonotypes, clonotypes shared by all four sorted-subset donors had higher generation probabilities. The genetic and exposure-history diversity represented was limited by the small number of donors. Pairwise subsampling indicated that sequencing depth was expected to affect the degree of clonotype sharing among donors. Approximately 5% of naive CD4, 3.5% of naive CD8, about 2.1% of memory CD4, and roughly 0.4% of memory CD8 clonotypes were shared across a few donors. Naive subsets generally had larger estimated clonotype richness than memory subsets. Even with the large sequencing depth, rarefaction of the sorted-subset datasets indicated that sequencing was incomplete. Sampling was restricted to blood, and TCR repertoires in tissues likely differ from the TCR repertoires found in blood.

In this sample, this clone turned up a few times. There is no known antigen for this receptor. No much larger clone exists at a distance of one base, and base qualities are not known. The donors were healthy, HIV-negative adults who had no recently reported acute infections or vaccinations. Only Caucasian adults living in Nashville, Tennessee, USA were represented among the donors. Magnetic negative selection was used to enrich CD4+ T cells, after which naive cells were positively selected on CD45RA and the negative fraction became the memory subset. Blood was collected by leukapheresis, and PBMCs were isolated by Ficoll-Histopaque density gradient centrifugation and then cryopreserved in liquid nitrogen vapor phase. Analytical flow cytometry was used to check the purity and quantity of every magnetically sorted T cell population. Each sorted fraction had its genomic DNA isolated and then quantified by UV absorbance on a Nanodrop 2000c.

Including cysteine and phenylalanine, the CDR3 has 15 amino acids. Only the CDR3 part of the read is kept: 45 bases, read in frame from the first base. At the junction V is shortened by 0 bases and J by 7 bases, with 14 bases in between. CDR1 is given as SGHRS and CDR2 as YFSETQ, both from the germline V gene. Using the deep immunoSEQ assay, TCR CDR3 regions were amplified from genomic DNA by multiplex PCR. For each cell subset, the extracted genomic DNA was distributed evenly across all wells of several immunoSEQ 96-well plates, and each plate served as one replicate. For sorted subsets, 150 to 200 ng genomic DNA, equal to 30,000 to 35,000 T cell genomes, was loaded into each replicate PCR. Purified libraries were measured with a Qubit 3.0 fluorometer, size-checked on a Bioanalyzer 2100, and measured again with the KAPA Library Quantification kit. A separate single-read 150-cycle Illumina NextSeq 550 flow cell was used to sequence each immunoSEQ 96-well plate. Per the source publication's procedure: Because the immunoSEQ output held only junctional sequences and lacked quality scores, the filtering could not match the filtering applied to full-length reads. To assign V/J genes and CDR3, sequences were annotated against IMGT germline references using PyIR, a Python wrapper for IgBLAST v1.9. Reads with weak V/J assignments (E-value above 1e-6), missing CDR3, stop codons, out-of-frame junctions, or ambiguous translated residues were removed. V3J clonotypes were defined by identical inferred V gene, J gene, and CDR3 amino acid sequence. The percentage overlap between two repertoires was calculated by dividing the number of shared unique clonotypes by the size of the smaller repertoire. RTK rarefaction, the Chao1 estimator, and Recon v2.1 estimates of unobserved clonotypes were used to assess repertoire richness. Generation probabilities were computed with OLGA for all TCRbeta clonotypes obtained by the gDNA method from several donors. The source is immuneACCESS, and TCRdb retained only in-frame sequences with V and J called. Part of the clones is not carried over; for the studies checked, unresolved V genes explain less than half of this, and the remainder is unexplained. V and J calls and clone size are given by that table; D and trimming were obtained from the DNA. The sample table records roughly 640,000 clones; less than 85% of these occur just once. Of the sample, 1.5% to 2% falls within the top ten clones.

The sequence derives from a woman aged 25 to 39 in good health. The chain joins TRBV5-1 to TRBJ2-1; the D call could be TRBD1 or TRBD2, with each sharing 5 bases. The source material was memory CD4+ T cells sorted from blood. The label giving this sample's cell subset or site can be read as: CD45RA-negative fraction. The nucleotides are TGCGCCAGCAGCTTGGTCGGGACGGTGGGGAATGAGCAGTTCTTC. Its protein product is CASSLVGTVGNEQFF.